This T cell receptor beta chain was identified in a study of cytomegalovirus exposure and HLA in healthy donors. Study-wide points: Despite most TCR sequences being rare, some public TCRs occurred in many donors.

The PCR had 60 Vbeta and 13 Jbeta primers. TCRdb's table, derived via immunoSEQ multiplex PCR, lists solely in-frame clones and lacks some. The repertoire holds 84,000 or so clones, 70% to 80% seen once, with roughly 3.7% in the top ten. Points on this clone: What it binds is unknown.

This CDR3 region has 13 residues. V was trimmed by 6 bases and J by 5 bases, leaving 13 bases between them. Germline CDR1 is MNHEY and CDR2 is SMNVEV (reference sequence). The material sequenced was PBMCs. This TCR derives from a man aged 25-45 years in good health and CMV-seronegative. V and J are TRBV27 and TRBJ1-1, with D possibly TRBD1 on 5 matching bases. The DNA of the CDR3 is TGTGCCAGCAGGGTGGGGGGAGGAACTGAAGCTTTCTTT. It encodes CASRVGGGTEAFF.